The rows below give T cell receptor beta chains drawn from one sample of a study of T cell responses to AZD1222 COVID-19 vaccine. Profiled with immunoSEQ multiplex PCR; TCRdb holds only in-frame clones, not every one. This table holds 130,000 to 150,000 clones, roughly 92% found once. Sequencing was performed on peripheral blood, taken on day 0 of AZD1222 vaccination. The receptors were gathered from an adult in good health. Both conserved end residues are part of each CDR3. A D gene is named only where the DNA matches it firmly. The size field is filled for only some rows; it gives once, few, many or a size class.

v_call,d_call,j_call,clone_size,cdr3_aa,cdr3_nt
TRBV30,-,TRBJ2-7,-,CAWSVGTVEQYF,TGTGCCTGGAGTGTGGGGACTGTCGAGCAGTACTTC
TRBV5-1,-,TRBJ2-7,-,CASSLEGEQYF,TGCGCCAGCAGCTTGGAGGGGGAGCAGTACTTC
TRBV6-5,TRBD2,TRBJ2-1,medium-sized,CASSLLSGNPYNEQFF,TGTGCCAGCAGTTTACTTAGCGGGAACCCCTACAATGAGCAGTTCTTC
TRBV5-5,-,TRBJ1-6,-,CASSSTASSYNSPLHF,TGTGCCAGCAGCTCCACAGCGAGCTCCTATAATTCACCCCTCCACTTT
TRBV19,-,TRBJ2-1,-,CASSSPGRLRNNEQFF,TGTGCCAGTAGTTCCCCGGGACGACTCAGGAACAATGAGCAGTTCTTC
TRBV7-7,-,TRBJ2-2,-,CAVARPGELFF,TGTGCTGTAGCTCGGCCGGGGGAGCTGTTTTTT
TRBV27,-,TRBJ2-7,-,CASSLMGHSYEQYF,TGTGCCAGCAGTTTGATGGGACACTCCTACGAGCAGTACTTC
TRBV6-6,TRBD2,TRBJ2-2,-,CASRLAGGTGELFF,TGTGCCAGCAGACTAGCGGGAGGTACCGGGGAGCTGTTTTTT
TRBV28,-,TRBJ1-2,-,CASSFGLTNYGYTF,TGTGCCAGCAGTTTCGGTTTGACTAACTATGGCTACACCTTC
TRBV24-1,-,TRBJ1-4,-,CATQGERNEKLFF,TGTGCCACCCAAGGGGAGCGAAATGAAAAACTGTTTTTT
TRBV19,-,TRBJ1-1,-,CASSSPDFTEAFF,TGTGCCAGTAGTTCCCCGGACTTTACTGAAGCTTTCTTT
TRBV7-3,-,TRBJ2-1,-,CASSLGNEQFF,TGTGCCAGCAGCTTAGGGAATGAGCAGTTCTTC
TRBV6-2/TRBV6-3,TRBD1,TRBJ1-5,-,CASSHPTGRPWPQHF,TGTGCCAGCAGTCACCCGACAGGGCGCCCATGGCCCCAGCATTTT
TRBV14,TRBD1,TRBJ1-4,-,CASLGQADEKLFF,TGTGCCAGCTTAGGACAGGCAGATGAAAAACTGTTTTTT
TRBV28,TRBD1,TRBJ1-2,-,CASRSPGGVNGYTF,TGTGCCAGCAGATCTCCAGGGGGCGTGAATGGCTACACCTTC
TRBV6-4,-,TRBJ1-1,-,CASSDSMEQVNTEAFF,TGTGCCAGCAGTGACTCGATGGAACAGGTGAACACTGAAGCTTTCTTT
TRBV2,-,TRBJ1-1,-,CASLTAPGTEAFF,TGTGCCAGCCTGACAGCGCCCGGCACTGAAGCTTTCTTT
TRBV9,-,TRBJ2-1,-,CASSVGSASANEQFF,TGTGCCAGCAGCGTGGGGAGTGCTAGTGCCAATGAGCAGTTCTTC
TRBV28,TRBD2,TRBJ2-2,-,CASSRGTGLAGDGELFF,TGTGCCAGCAGCCGGGGGACGGGACTAGCGGGAGACGGGGAGCTGTTTTTT
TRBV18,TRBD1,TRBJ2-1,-,CASSPGQGRDNEQFF,TGTGCCAGCTCACCGGGACAGGGTCGGGACAATGAGCAGTTCTTC
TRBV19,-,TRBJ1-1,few,CASSIALLMNTEAFF,TGTGCCAGTAGTATAGCGCTCCTGATGAACACTGAAGCTTTCTTT
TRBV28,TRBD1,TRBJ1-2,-,CASSPGQGGGYTF,TGTGCCAGCAGTCCGGGACAGGGAGGCGGCTACACCTTC